The rows below give T cell receptor beta chains drawn from one sample of a study of early T cells in non-severe SARS-CoV-2 infection. MiXCR, run by TCRdb on the 5' RACE reads, gives a single entry per CDR3 protein. The profile shows about 64,000 distinct CDR3 sequences, 4.9% of them singletons. The sequenced sample consisted of whole blood. These receptors originate from an adult who was a healthcare worker with PCR-confirmed SARS-CoV-2 infection or an uninfected control (not recorded which). The CDR3 runs from the conserved cysteine through the conserved F or W. Each record gives: clone size, D gene, V gene, J gene, CDR3 DNA, CDR3 protein. D genes are given only for firm matches. Not every row has a clone size; where given, it reads once, few, many or a size class.

size: -
D: -
V: TRBV7-6
J: TRBJ2-2
DNA: TGTGCCAGCAGCTTAGAAGGTAGCGATAACACCGGGGAGCTGTTTTTT
CDR3: CASSLEGSDNTGELFF

size: many
D: -
V: TRBV7-2
J: TRBJ2-4
DNA: TGTGCCAGCAGCTTGCGGGTTAGGGCGGCCAAAAACATTCAGTACTTC
CDR3: CASSLRVRAAKNIQYF

size: many
D: TRBD2
V: TRBV7-3
J: TRBJ2-1
DNA: TGTGCCAGCAGCTTGCTAGCGGGAAGTTCCTACAATGAGCAGTTCTTC
CDR3: CASSLLAGSSYNEQFF

size: few
D: -
V: TRBV4-2
J: TRBJ1-3
DNA: TGTGCCAGCAGCCAAGTAATTATCACAAGCTCTGGAAACACCATATATTTT
CDR3: CASSQVIITSSGNTIYF

size: -
D: -
V: TRBV9
J: TRBJ2-2
DNA: TGTGCCAGCAGCGTAAGGCCTTGGAGGGAGCTGTTTTTT
CDR3: CASSVRPWRELFF

size: -
D: TRBD1
V: TRBV6-4
J: TRBJ1-2
DNA: TGTGCCAGCAGTGACAAGGCACAGGGGGTACGTGGCTACACCTTC
CDR3: CASSDKAQGVRGYTF

size: many
D: -
V: TRBV5-1
J: TRBJ2-3
DNA: TGCGCCAGCAGCTTGACGGGAAGCAGTAGCACAGATACGCAGTATTTT
CDR3: CASSLTGSSSTDTQYF

size: few
D: TRBD1
V: TRBV5-1
J: TRBJ1-6
DNA: TGCGCCAGCAGCTTGGGACAGGGGGCACGTTCACCCCTCCACTTT
CDR3: CASSLGQGARSPLHF

size: -
D: -
V: TRBV11-2
J: TRBJ2-7
DNA: TGTGCCAGCAGCTTAGAAGGGGGAGGCAGTTTCTACGAGCAGTACTTC
CDR3: CASSLEGGGSFYEQYF

size: many
D: TRBD2
V: TRBV2
J: TRBJ2-2
DNA: TGTGCCAGCAGCGGGGGACTAGCCACCGGGGAGCTGTTTTTT
CDR3: CASSGGLATGELFF

size: few
D: -
V: TRBV14
J: TRBJ2-7
DNA: TGTGCCAGCAGCCAATATCAGGGACCCTACGAGCAGTACTTC
CDR3: CASSQYQGPYEQYF

size: many
D: -
V: TRBV7-9
J: TRBJ1-4
DNA: TGTGCCAGCAGACTAGGCCTCGGAGGAGAAAAACTGTTTTTT
CDR3: CASRLGLGGEKLFF

size: many
D: TRBD1
V: TRBV20-1
J: TRBJ1-5
DNA: TGCAGTGCGAAACCCCCGGGACAGGGTCTGGGTCAGCCCCAGCATTTT
CDR3: CSAKPPGQGLGQPQHF

size: many
D: -
V: TRBV27
J: TRBJ2-2
DNA: TGTGCCAGCAGTTCCCTGGATGAGAACACCGGGGAGCTGTTTTTT
CDR3: CASSSLDENTGELFF

size: few
D: -
V: TRBV4-1
J: TRBJ1-1
DNA: TGCGCCAGCAGCCTTGGAACCCGAGAAGCTTTCTTT
CDR3: CASSLGTREAFF

size: -
D: TRBD1
V: TRBV5-8
J: TRBJ1-4
DNA: TGTGCCAGCAGCTTTTGGACAGGGCGAGAAAAACTGTTTTTT
CDR3: CASSFWTGREKLFF

size: -
D: -
V: TRBV7-9
J: TRBJ1-2
DNA: TGTGCCAGCAGCACCTCGACAGGCATAGATGGCTACACCTTC
CDR3: CASSTSTGIDGYTF

size: -
D: -
V: TRBV4-1
J: TRBJ2-2
DNA: TGCGCCAGCAGCCAAGATCTATCAGGGTTTGGCGGGGAGCTGTTTTTT
CDR3: CASSQDLSGFGGELFF

size: many
D: -
V: TRBV10-1
J: TRBJ2-2
DNA: TGCGCCAGCAGTCGGACAGTGATTGGGGAGCTGTTTTTT
CDR3: CASSRTVIGELFF

size: few
D: -
V: TRBV7-9
J: TRBJ1-2
DNA: TGTGCCAGCAGCTTCGAAGGACCCTATGGCTACACCTTC
CDR3: CASSFEGPYGYTF

size: many
D: -
V: TRBV5-1
J: TRBJ1-1
DNA: TGCGCCAGCAGCCCCGGGACGGATTTCGGGAGAGCTTTCTTT
CDR3: CASSPGTDFGRAFF

size: few
D: TRBD2
V: TRBV24-1
J: TRBJ2-1
DNA: TGTGCCACCAGTGATTCCGATAGCGGGGTCAGAGACAATGAGCAGTTCTTC
CDR3: CATSDSDSGVRDNEQFF

size: many
D: TRBD1
V: TRBV20-1
J: TRBJ1-1
DNA: TGCAGTGCTAGAGATATGGACAGGGGAAACACTGAAGCTTTCTTT
CDR3: CSARDMDRGNTEAFF